These 21 T cell receptor beta chains were all obtained from the same sample, sequenced in a study of shared clonotypes between healthy human individuals. Only CD45RO-negative cells positively selected for CCR7 counted as naive CD8 cells, so terminally differentiated effector memory CD45RA+ cells were excluded. TCRdb's copy holds only in-frame clones and misses some; the assay was immunoSEQ multiplex PCR. The sample has about 2,200,000 clones; approximately 94% are singletons. Sequencing was carried out using naive CD8+ T cells from PBMCs. The receptor set was obtained from a man aged 18-30 years in good health. Some clones in this sample may be carry-over from other donors' samples.

The chain is built from TRBV10-3 and TRBJ2-1, with 11 bases matching TRBD2. This CDR3 spans 17 amino acids. The V segment lost 0 bases and the J segment 4 bases; nucleotides outside the gene matches: 5. Germline V gene data show CDR1 as ENHRY and CDR2 as SYGVKD. DNA for the CDR3: TGTGCCATCAGTGAGTCTTTAGCGGGAGGGGGGTACAATGAGCAGTTCTTC. Amino acids: CAISESLAGGGYNEQFF.

The count of this clone is one. The V gene is TRBV9, the J gene TRBJ1-1; D call uncertain. V lost 0 bases to trimming and J lost 4 bases, with 13 bases between them. This CDR3 comprises 15 residues. Looked up from germline, CDR1 is SGDLS and CDR2 is YYNGEE. DNA for the CDR3: TGTGCCAGCAGCGTAGACGAAGGTGCGGGCACTGAAGCTTTCTTT. Protein product: CASSVDEGAGTEAFF.

V usage is TRBV28 and J usage is TRBJ1-4; 7 bases are shared with TRBD1. The V and J ends lost 5 bases and 3 bases, in that order; junction bases with no gene match: 9. From germline, CDR1 is MDHEN and CDR2 SYDVKM. CDR3 size: 16 residues. The CDR3 DNA follows: TGTGCCAGCAGTGTCCGGGACAGACGGCCTAATGAAAAACTGTTTTTT. Protein sequence: CASSVRDRRPNEKLFF.

The gene calls are TRBV7-3 and TRBJ1-2, with TRBD1 as a possible D gene (5 bases). V lost 1 base and J lost 4, with 16 bases in between. The CDR3 runs 16 residues. Germline V gives CDR1 SGHTA, CDR2 FQGTGA. Written as DNA, the CDR3 is TGTGCCAGCAGCTTAATGGGGGGGACCCCCCTCTATGGCTACACCTTC. This encodes CASSLMGGTPLYGYTF.

This clone was picked up one time. The rearrangement uses TRBV11-3 and TRBJ2-1; TRBD1 might be the D (6 bases). This CDR3 has 16 amino acids. Germline V gene data show CDR1 as SGHNT and CDR2 as YENEEA. The ends were cut back, 5 bases at V and 3 bases at J, with 17 bases in the middle. CDR3 bases: TGTGCCAGCAGCCCTAGGGCAGGGGCATACTACAATGAGCAGTTCTTC. This translates into CASSPRAGAYYNEQFF.

V gene TRBV4-3 combines with J gene TRBJ1-6; D is perhaps TRBD1 (5 bases). Trimming shortened V by 4 bases and J by 5 bases, and 15 bases separated the two germline ends. Germline V CDR1 and CDR2: LGHNA, YSLEER. CDR3 length: 16 residues. CDR3 in amino acids: CASSRLTGGDNSPLHF. The DNA of the CDR3 is TGCGCCAGCAGCCGGCTCACGGGGGGTGATAATTCACCCCTCCACTTT.

The chain uses TRBV27 and TRBJ2-1, with TRBD1 as a possible D gene (5 bases). The V end lost 3 bases, the J end lost 8 bases, and 11 bases lay between the germline ends. The CDR3 totals 13 residues. From germline, CDR1 is MNHEY and CDR2 SMNVEV (reference sequence). CDR3 sequence reads: CASSFSKGHEQFF. The DNA of the CDR3 is TGTGCCAGCAGTTTCTCGAAGGGGCATGAGCAGTTCTTC.

The chain carries TRBV6-6 and TRBJ2-7, with no clear D. The CDR3 runs to 13 residues. Per germline, CDR1 MNHNY and CDR2 SVGAGI (reference sequence). Between the trimmed V and J ends, which lost 6 bases and 5 bases, there was a span of 14 bases. The CDR3 nucleotides read TGTGCCAGCAGCAATGCCCACTATGACGAGCAGTACTTC. The encoded protein is CASSNAHYDEQYF.

The chain employs TRBV27 and TRBJ1-4; D unclear. CDR1 MNHEY and CDR2 SMNVEV come from the germline V gene (reference sequence). Trimming left V 5 bases short and J 2 bases short, with 15 bases between. There are 16 residues in the CDR3. CDR3 sequence reads: CASSPRAGFTNEKLFF. The CDR3 coding sequence is TGTGCCAGCAGTCCAAGAGCCGGATTTACTAATGAAAAACTGTTTTTT.

This chain joins TRBV6-6 and TRBJ2-5, with a weak D call TRBD1 (5 bases). Germline-derived CDR1 and CDR2 are MNHNY and SVGAGI (reference sequence). Trimming pared 1 base from V and 2 bases from J, leaving 8 bases between. The CDR3 length is 14 residues. CDR3 protein: CASSYFAGQETQYF. The CDR3 DNA sequence: TGTGCCAGCAGTTACTTTGCAGGGCAAGAGACCCAGTACTTC.

This clone showed up just once. The rearrangement joins TRBV7-8 to TRBJ2-2; D possibly matches TRBD1 or TRBD2 (5 bases each). V shed 3 bases and J shed 1 base, with 9 bases lying between them. From germline, CDR1 is SGHVS and CDR2 FQNEAQ. CDR3 size: 15 residues. DNA for the CDR3: TGTGCCAGCAGCTTTTGGGACGGGAACACCGGGGAGCTGTTTTTT. Encoded protein: CASSFWDGNTGELFF.

This chain uses TRBV7-6 with TRBJ2-2; TRBD2 aligns across 10 bases. CDR1 and CDR2 (germline): SGHVS, FNYEAQ. J gave up 1 base and V 7 bases, and 6 bases lay outside the gene matches. CDR3 length: 16 residues. CDR3 bases: TGTGCCAGCACTTTTCTAGCGGGAGTGAACACCGGGGAGCTGTTTTTT. Translation gives CASTFLAGVNTGELFF.

This chain connects TRBV9 to TRBJ1-3; 7 bases align to TRBD1. The V gene end was trimmed by 0 bases and the J gene end by 4 bases; junction bases not matched to a gene: 4. The CDR3 spans 15 residues. Germline V gives CDR1 SGDLS, CDR2 YYNGEE. For the CDR3, the DNA is TGTGCCAGCAGCGTAGAACAGGGGAGGGGAAACACCATATATTTT. Translating it yields CASSVEQGRGNTIYF.

This clone was counted only a few times. The same CDR3 arises from other DNA sequences in this sample as well. The chain carries TRBV7-9 and TRBJ1-1; D perhaps matches TRBD1 (6 bases). With 1 base removed from V and 2 bases from J, the gap between germline ends came to 8 bases. CDR1 and CDR2 from the germline V gene are SEHNR and FQNEAQ (reference sequence). The CDR3 is 14 residues long. The CDR3 loop reads CASSLGQVNTEAFF. The CDR3 DNA follows: TGTGCCAGCAGCTTAGGACAGGTAAACACTGAAGCTTTCTTT.

This chain joins TRBV10-3 and TRBJ2-4, with 12 bases identical to TRBD2. The CDR3 is made up of 14 amino acids. The V segment lost 11 bases and the J segment 8 bases; nucleotides outside the gene matches: 10. Germline assignment: CDR1 ENHRY and CDR2 SYGVKD. CDR3 DNA: TGTGCCTCAAGCCTAGCGGGAGGGGTAGACATTCAGTACTTC. Its translation is CASSLAGGVDIQYF.

Notes on this clone: The sample contains more than one DNA sequence encoding this CDR3. This chain links TRBV5-1 with TRBJ1-5; D might be TRBD1 (6 bases). This CDR3 spans 15 amino acids. Germline CDR1 and CDR2: SGHRS and YFSETQ. Trimming pared 4 bases from V and 0 bases from J, leaving 11 bases between. The CDR3 is CASSLTGNSNQPQHF. The CDR3 bases are TGCGCCAGCAGCCTTACAGGGAATAGCAATCAGCCCCAGCATTTT.

This clone was detected only once. This chain links TRBV11-2 with TRBJ2-7; D is possibly TRBD1 or TRBD2 (6 bases each). Trimming took off 1 base at V and 4 bases at J, with 26 bases between the two ends. CDR1 and CDR2 from the germline V gene are SGHAT and FQNNGV. CDR3 size: 19 residues. The CDR3 loop reads CASSLGRTGGARGRYEQYF. Written as DNA, the CDR3 is TGTGCCAGCAGCTTAGGACGGACCGGGGGCGCGCGGGGCCGGTACGAGCAGTACTTC.

For this clone: The sample holds other DNA sequences that translate to the same CDR3. This chain joins TRBV4-3 and TRBJ2-7, with 12 nucleotides matching TRBD2. This CDR3 region has 14 residues. CDR1 and CDR2 from the germline V gene are LGHNA and YSLEER. Unmatched junction bases numbered 2, after V lost 1 base and J lost 7 bases. The CDR3: CASSQGLAGVEQYF. CDR3 nucleotide sequence: TGCGCCAGCAGCCAAGGACTAGCGGGAGTTGAGCAGTACTTC.

This chain uses TRBV11-3 with TRBJ2-7; unclear D gene. V dropped 4 bases and J dropped 6 bases, with 13 bases sitting between them. This CDR3 contains 13 residues. From germline, CDR1 is SGHNT and CDR2 YENEEA. CDR3 DNA sequence: TGTGCCAGCAGCTCTTCCCTCTCGGCCGAGCAGTACTTC. Amino acids: CASSSSLSAEQYF.

The gene calls are TRBV15 and TRBJ1-2, with a possible D match to TRBD1 (5 bases). This CDR3 contains 14 residues. The V and J ends lost 1 base and 4 bases respectively, with 10 bases between them. Germline lookup yields CDR1 LNHNV and CDR2 YYDKDF (reference sequence). DNA for the CDR3: TGTGCCACCAGCAGAGGGGGCAGGGTCTATGGCTACACCTTC. It encodes CATSRGGRVYGYTF. The whole variable domain, filled in from reference TRBV15 and TRBJ1-2, reads DAMVIQNPRYQVTQFGKPVTLSCSQTLNHNVMYWYQQKSSQAPKLLFHYYDKDFNNEADTPDNFQSRRPNTSFCFLDIRSPGLGDTAMYLCATSRGGRVYGYTFGSGTRLTVV.

This clone has a single count. The gene calls are TRBV11-2 and TRBJ2-3; 14 bases fit TRBD2. V lost 4 bases to trimming and J lost 4 bases; unmatched junction nucleotides: 10. The CDR3 is 18 amino acids. Germline-derived CDR1 and CDR2 are SGHAT and FQNNGV. CDR3 DNA: TGTGCCAGCAGCTCCCGCGGACTAGCGGGAGGCCTCGCAGATACGCAGTATTTT. Its translation is CASSSRGLAGGLADTQYF.